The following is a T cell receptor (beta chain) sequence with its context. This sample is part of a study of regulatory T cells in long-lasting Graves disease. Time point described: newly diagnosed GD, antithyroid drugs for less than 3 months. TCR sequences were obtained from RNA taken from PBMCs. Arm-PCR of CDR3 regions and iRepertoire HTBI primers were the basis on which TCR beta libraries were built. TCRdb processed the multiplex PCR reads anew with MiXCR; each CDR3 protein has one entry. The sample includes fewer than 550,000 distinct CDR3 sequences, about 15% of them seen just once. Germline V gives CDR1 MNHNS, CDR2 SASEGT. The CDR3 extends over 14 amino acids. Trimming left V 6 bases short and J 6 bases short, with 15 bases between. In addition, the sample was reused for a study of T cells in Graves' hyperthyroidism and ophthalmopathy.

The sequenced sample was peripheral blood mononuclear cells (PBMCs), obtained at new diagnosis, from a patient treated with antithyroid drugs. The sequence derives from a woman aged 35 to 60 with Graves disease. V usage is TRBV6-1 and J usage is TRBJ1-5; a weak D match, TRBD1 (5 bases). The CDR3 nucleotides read TGTGCCAGCAGCCTGGGACCGGTTAGTCAGCCCCAGCATTTT. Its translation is CASSLGPVSQPQHF.